The next 8 T cell receptor beta chains were all read from a single sample in a study of T cells in localized non-small cell lung cancer. Sequencing used immunoSEQ multiplex PCR; TCRdb keeps in-frame clones, though not all of them. Among 10,000 to 12,000 clones listed, just under 50% were seen once. The material was lymph node tissue, obtained before any cancer treatment. The receptors originated from a woman aged 40-70 years with stage II squamous cell lung carcinoma.

The V gene is TRBV28, the J gene TRBJ1-3; D may be TRBD1 (6 bases). Trimming took 2 bases from V and 0 from J, leaving 8 bases between them. Germline lookup yields CDR1 MDHEN and CDR2 SYDVKM. This CDR3 is 15 amino acids long. CDR3: CASSLPGASGNTIYF. Written as DNA, the CDR3 is TGTGCCAGCAGTTTACCAGGGGCCTCTGGAAACACCATATATTTT.

This sequence joins TRBV1 and TRBJ2-3; TRBD2, the table's D call, lacks a check against the DNA. TRBV1 is an annotated pseudogene. The CDR3 covers 16 residues. The CDR3 loop reads CASSHGKVSGGDTQYF. The CDR3 nucleotides read TGCGCCAGCAGCCACGGGAAGGTCTCCGGTGGGGATACGCAGTATTTT.

This clone has only a few counts. The rearrangement uses TRBV6-7 and TRBJ1-1; D gene uncertain. TRBV6-7 is assigned to the ORF class and has an uncertain function. There are 13 residues in the CDR3. Trimming stripped 6 bases from V and 6 bases from J, with 14 bases between. The CDR3 is CASRRRPRAEAFF. The CDR3 nucleotides read TGTGCCAGCAGAAGGAGGCCCAGAGCTGAAGCTTTCTTT.

This clone was detected only a few times. The chain uses TRBV5-1 and TRBJ1-2; 7 positions agree with TRBD1. V was pared by 1 base and J by 6 bases, with 6 bases of the junction left unmatched. Germline V CDR1 and CDR2: SGHRS, YFSETQ. This CDR3 is built from 14 residues. The CDR3 DNA reads TGCGCCAGCAGCTTGTTCGACAGGGAGAATGGCTACACCTTC. Amino acids: CASSLFDRENGYTF.

The chain combines TRBV18 with TRBJ2-2; TRBD2 matches 7 bases. The V gene's germline CDR1 is KGHSH and CDR2 LQKENI. Trimming removed 6 bases from V and 2 bases from J; junction bases left unmatched: 9. CDR3 size: 16 residues. CDR3 sequence reads: CASSHPGGPNTGELFF. CDR3 coding DNA: TGTGCCAGCTCCCATCCGGGGGGTCCTAACACCGGGGAGCTGTTTTTT.

This rearrangement joins TRBV19 to TRBJ1-4; TRBD1 aligns across 8 bases. CDR1 is LNHDA and CDR2 is SQIVND in the germline V gene (reference sequence). The CDR3 is 14 residues long. Trimming at V came to 7 bases and at J to 8 bases, leaving 9 bases not matched to a gene. The CDR3 reads CASKGQGGQEKLFF. The CDR3 coding sequence is TGTGCCAGTAAAGGACAGGGTGGCCAGGAAAAACTGTTTTTT. The whole variable domain, filled in from reference TRBV19 and TRBJ1-4, reads DGGITQSPKYLFRKEGQNVTLSCEQNLNHDAMYWYRQDPGQGLRLIYYSQIVNDFQKGDIAEGYSVSREKKESFPLTVTSAQKNPTAFYLCASKGQGGQEKLFFGSGTQLSVL.

This sequence joins TRBV6-8 and TRBJ1-1; D uncertain. This CDR3 has 13 residues. V was trimmed by 5 bases and J by 4 bases, leaving 11 bases between them. Germline V gene lookup returns CDR1 MNHGY and CDR2 SAAAGT. CDR3 nucleotides: TGTGCCAGCAGTGAGCGGGCGGGCACTGAAGCTTTCTTT. Protein: CASSERAGTEAFF.

This sequence joins TRBV25-1 and TRBJ1-2; no definite D call. This CDR3 has 13 residues. From germline, CDR1 is MGHDK and CDR2 SYGVNS. The V and J ends lost 3 bases and 7 bases respectively, with 12 bases between them. The CDR3 DNA is TGTGCCAGCAGTGAGAGGGCGGGGTCTGGCTACACCTTC. It yields the protein CASSERAGSGYTF.